This is a list of T cell receptor beta chains from one sample in a study of response to subunit inactivated influenza vaccine. TCRdb re-called the RT-PCR reads through MiXCR, storing one row per CDR3 protein. The table includes hundreds of thousands of distinct CDR3 sequences, less than 20% detected once. The sequencing here drew on PBMCs from blood, taken 4 to 6 days after vaccination. These receptors were obtained from a man aged 50 to 60 who received an inactivated influenza vaccine. Each CDR3 is given without its conserved first and last residue. Fields, in order: clone size, J gene, V gene, CDR3 protein. Clone size, where shown, is once, few, many, or a class for clones that have expanded.

few	TRBJ1-1	TRBV29-1	SGTGWENTEAF
few	TRBJ1-2	TRBV27	ASSLAGGGARDYGYT
few	TRBJ1-2	TRBV6-1	ASRLQGTRGYT
few	TRBJ2-7	TRBV24-1	ATSDPTGGTYEQY
-	TRBJ2-7	TRBV28	ASSLGRQSRGYEQY
few	TRBJ2-5	TRBV7-9	ASSLTTGVETQY
few	TRBJ2-7	TRBV25-1	ASSEYWHEQY
many	TRBJ2-1	TRBV20-1	SVRTGARIEQF
few	TRBJ1-5	TRBV10-3	AIAVTGERGQPQH
-	TRBJ1-2	TRBV6-5	ASSYSARRTGYT
-	TRBJ1-2	TRBV6-5	ASSYSRLGEDYGYT
-	TRBJ2-7	TRBV28	ASSRGGGGYEQY
few	TRBJ2-7	TRBV6-2/TRBV6-3	ASRPGGTYEQY
-	TRBJ1-2	TRBV13	ASSLRAAGYYT
-	TRBJ1-4	TRBV4-1	ASSQIIGEKLF
-	TRBJ2-3	TRBV30	AWRDLGPDTQY
few	TRBJ2-5	TRBV20-1	SAARTGGVETQY
many	TRBJ2-3	TRBV29-1	SVEEQGHTDTQY
-	TRBJ2-2	TRBV7-3	ASSLTNRDRVAGELF
-	TRBJ1-4	TRBV7-8	ASSLDRIGREKLF
few	TRBJ1-6	TRBV15	ATSRGAEYNSPLH
-	TRBJ2-3	TRBV7-2	ASSLFGVGTDTQY
few	TRBJ1-2	TRBV7-2	ASSLGPGNYGYT
many	TRBJ2-4	TRBV12-3/TRBV12-4	ASTSFRGQAKNIQY
-	TRBJ2-3	TRBV11-2	ASSPTGGLAGGSVTQY
-	TRBJ2-7	TRBV5-1	ASSAQGARGLKSLYEQY
-	TRBJ2-1	TRBV11-2	ASSSLGYNEQF
-	TRBJ2-1	TRBV7-9	ASSTGLTYNEQF